Presented here are 27 T cell receptor beta chains from one specimen sequenced in a study of identical twins. TCRdb reanalysed the 5' RACE reads using MiXCR and keeps one entry per CDR3 protein. This sample has 700,000 or so distinct CDR3 sequences; around 8.6% occur once, and the top ten carry around 0.95%. This sample also appeared in a second study, on yellow fever vaccine responses in identical twins.

Source material: PBMCs. These TCRs come from a woman aged 18-35 years in good health.

CDR3 bases: TGTGCCAGCAGGTCGGGACTACGAATCTCTGAAGCTTTCTTT. Its translation: CASRSGLRISEAFF. J is TRBJ1-1 and V is TRBV28; TRBD1 is a possible D gene (5 bases). CDR3 size: 14 residues. Trimming pared 6 bases from V and 6 bases from J, leaving 17 bases between. CDR1 is MDHEN, CDR2 SYDVKM, per germline.

In this sample, this clonotype turned up many times. The chain joins TRBV7-8 to TRBJ2-1, with D perhaps matching TRBD2 (6 bases). Germline CDR1 reads SGHVS; CDR2 reads FQNEAQ. This CDR3 is 15 amino acids long. V shed 5 bases and J shed 5 bases, with 16 bases lying between them. The CDR3 sequence: CASSPQDRGNNEQFF. As DNA, the CDR3 is TGTGCCAGCAGCCCCCAGGACCGGGGGAACAATGAGCAGTTCTTC.

This sequence joins TRBV5-1 and TRBJ2-1, with TRBD1 as a possible D gene (5 bases). V lost 0 bases and J 3 bases, leaving 13 bases between the germline ends. CDR3 size: 16 residues. The germline gives CDR1 SGHRS, CDR2 YFSETQ. The CDR3: CASSLVSTARYNEQFF. CDR3 bases: TGCGCCAGCAGCTTGGTGTCGACAGCGCGCTACAATGAGCAGTTCTTC.

This clonotype has only a few counts. The J gene is TRBJ2-5, the V gene TRBV20-1; 10 bases match TRBD2. Trimming took 0 bases from V and 7 from J; bases not matched to a gene: 8. This CDR3 contains 15 residues. Germline values: CDR1 DFQATT, CDR2 SNEGSKA (reference sequence). Here the CDR3 reads CSARDPAGGPGTQYF. The CDR3 DNA follows: TGCAGTGCTAGAGATCCAGCGGGGGGGCCGGGGACCCAGTACTTC.

This clonotype was counted a few times. The rearrangement joins TRBV7-2 to TRBJ1-1; D gene unclear. V was trimmed by 2 bases and J by 11 bases, leaving 15 bases between them. CDR1 and CDR2 (germline): SGHTA, FQGNSA. CDR3 length: 13 amino acids. CDR3 DNA: TGTGCCAGCAGCTTAACGCAGACTAAAGGGGCTTTCTTT. It yields the protein CASSLTQTKGAFF.

The gene calls are TRBV20-1 and TRBJ2-5, with D perhaps matching TRBD2 (5 bases). V lost 4 bases to trimming and J lost 0 bases, with 6 bases between them. Per germline, CDR1 DFQATT and CDR2 SNEGSKA (reference sequence). The CDR3 length is 12 residues. The CDR3 DNA reads TGCAGTGCTACCGGGAACCAAGAGACCCAGTACTTC. This sequence encodes CSATGNQETQYF.

This clonotype turned up a few times. V gene TRBV5-1 combines with J gene TRBJ2-5; 8 nucleotides match TRBD2. The CDR3 covers 19 residues. Germline loops: CDR1 SGHRS, CDR2 YFSETQ. The ends lost 0 bases at V and 0 bases at J; junction bases unmatched: 13. Here the CDR3 DNA reads TGCGCCAGCAGCTTGGAGCCCCTTTCTAGCGGGCTTCACCAAGAGACCCAGTACTTC. Its translation is CASSLEPLSSGLHQETQYF.

The sample holds a few counts of this clonotype. The chain is built from TRBV7-2 and TRBJ2-1; 7 bases are shared with TRBD1. The CDR3 extends over 14 amino acids. Germline V gene data show CDR1 as SGHTA and CDR2 as FQGNSA. J lost 6 bases, V lost 6 bases, and 8 bases had no gene match. The CDR3 DNA follows: TGTGCCAGCAGACCCGGGACAGCCTCCAATGAGCAGTTCTTC. This gives the protein CASRPGTASNEQFF.

This clonotype appeared many times. The rearrangement joins TRBV5-1 to TRBJ2-3, with D perhaps TRBD2 (5 bases). This CDR3 region has 14 residues. V shed 2 bases and J shed 2 bases, with 9 bases lying between them. Germline values: CDR1 SGHRS, CDR2 YFSETQ. DNA of the CDR3: TGCGCCAGCAGCTTAAGCGGTTTCACAGATACGCAGTATTTT. This codes for CASSLSGFTDTQYF.

Ten or more counts support this clonotype. V is TRBV7-9 and J is TRBJ2-7, with D uncertain. Germline lookup yields CDR1 SEHNR and CDR2 FQNEAQ (reference sequence). The ends were cut back, 5 bases at V and 0 bases at J, with 11 bases in the middle. This CDR3 contains 14 residues. The DNA of the CDR3 is TGTGCCAGCAGCGCCTTTGGTTACTCCTACGAGCAGTACTTC. This codes for CASSAFGYSYEQYF.

A few counts support this clonotype. The gene calls are TRBV7-3 and TRBJ2-2; D not resolved. Trimming took off 5 bases at V and 7 bases at J, with 11 bases between the two ends. This CDR3 spans 13 amino acids. CDR1 and CDR2 (germline): SGHTA, FQGTGA. The DNA for the CDR3 is TGTGCCAGCAGCGGAAAGACGAACGGGGAGCTGTTTTTT. This gives the protein CASSGKTNGELFF. Together with reference TRBV7-3 and TRBJ2-2, the CDR3 gives the full variable domain: GAGVSQTPSNKVTEKGKYVELRCDPISGHTALYWYRQSLGQGPEFLIYFQGTGAADDSGLPNDRFFAVRPEGSVSTLKIQRTERGDSAVYLCASSGKTNGELFFGEGSRLTVL.

As for this clonotype: The germline gene is not matched at one end of the junction; a read error may be the cause. The gene calls are TRBV7-2 and TRBJ2-7; no firm D call. The CDR3 has 9 residues. Germline V gene lookup returns CDR1 SGHTA and CDR2 FQGNSA. The CDR3 here is CASSPRAFF. The CDR3 coding sequence is TGTGCCAGCAGCCCTCGGGCGTTCTTC.

The rearrangement joins TRBV6-6 to TRBJ2-1; D is unresolved. The CDR3 sequence is 13 residues long. Between the trimmed V and J ends, which lost 6 bases and 3 bases, there was a span of 9 bases. Germline values: CDR1 MNHNY, CDR2 SVGAGI (reference sequence). The CDR3 region has the DNA TGTGCCAGCAGCTATACACTCTACAATGAGCAGTTCTTC. As protein: CASSYTLYNEQFF.

This clonotype was observed a handful of times. The chain employs TRBV7-2 and TRBJ2-2, with 7 positions matching TRBD2. V shed 1 base and J 7 bases; nucleotides not matched to a gene: 12. This CDR3 region has 17 residues. Germline CDR1 is SGHTA and CDR2 is FQGNSA. The CDR3 nucleotides read TGTGCCAGCAGCTTAGGTCCTAGCGGCCCCCTAGTCGGGGAGCTGTTTTTT. It yields the protein CASSLGPSGPLVGELFF.

This clonotype was picked up many times. The gene calls are TRBV20-1 and TRBJ2-2; D gene uncertain. CDR1 and CDR2 from the germline V gene are DFQATT and SNEGSKA (reference sequence). V was shortened by 5 bases and J by 6 bases, with 16 bases between the two germline ends. The CDR3 spans 14 residues. The CDR3 DNA follows: TGCAGTGCTCCCCTGCTAGACCGGGCCGGGGAGCTGTTTTTT. This sequence encodes CSAPLLDRAGELFF.

The table lists this clonotype with a few counts. The chain uses TRBV20-1 and TRBJ2-7; 7 bases are a match to TRBD2. The CDR3 runs to 15 residues. With V trimmed by 3 bases and J by 1 base, 9 bases remained unmatched. Germline loops: CDR1 DFQATT, CDR2 SNEGSKA (reference sequence). The CDR3 nucleotides are TGCAGTGCTAGCGGCCGGGGGAGGGGTTCCTACGAGCAGTACTTC. It specifies CSASGRGRGSYEQYF.

This clonotype was recorded a few times. The chain links TRBV20-1 to TRBJ2-7, with 8 bases that match TRBD1. Germline assignment: CDR1 DFQATT and CDR2 SNEGSKA (reference sequence). This CDR3 comprises 16 residues. The trim removed 5 bases at V and 7 bases at J, leaving 19 bases unmatched. CDR3 residues: CSAGGVDRGKRGEQYF. CDR3 sequence (DNA): TGCAGTGCTGGAGGGGTAGACAGGGGCAAGAGGGGGGAGCAGTACTTC.

The chain is built from TRBV25-1 and TRBJ1-6; weak D call: TRBD1 (5 bases). Germline values: CDR1 MGHDK, CDR2 SYGVNS. The CDR3 contains 16 residues. V dropped 3 bases and J dropped 9 bases, with 18 bases sitting between them. CDR3 amino acids: CASSDGQGGWVSPLHF. CDR3 nucleotides: TGTGCCAGCAGTGATGGCCAGGGAGGATGGGTTTCACCCCTCCACTTT.

The sample holds a few counts of this clonotype. The chain recombines TRBV5-1 with TRBJ2-2; a weak D match, TRBD1 (5 bases). CDR3 size: 14 residues. The V gene's germline CDR1 is SGHRS and CDR2 YFSETQ. The germline V and J ends were trimmed by 5 bases and 5 bases, with 13 bases remaining between them. The CDR3 coding sequence is TGCGCCAGCAGGCGTATGACAGAGACCGGGGAGCTGTTTTTT. Its protein is CASRRMTETGELFF.

This clonotype was counted between two and nine times. No conserved phenylalanine or tryptophan is present at the end of the CDR3, so a read error is the likely explanation. Because the CDR3's place on the DNA is in doubt, the DNA is left out and the CDR3 is given as listed by TCRdb. The gene calls are TRBV29-1 and TRBJ2-1. The germline gives CDR1 SQVTM, CDR2 ANQGSEA. The CDR3 totals 8 residues, both ends included. CDR3 sequence: CSVGGLFL.

This clonotype was observed a few times. Germline is not matched at one junction end, which may reflect a read error. The chain recombines TRBV5-5 with TRBJ2-4; 7 bases align to TRBD1. Germline assignment: CDR1 SGHKS and CDR2 YYEKEE (reference sequence). The CDR3 totals 10 residues. The CDR3 region has the DNA TGTGCCAGCAGCTTGGAGGGGGCTAAGTTC. This codes for CASSLEGAKF.

The table lists this clonotype with a few counts. The CDR3 spells CASSRDRDYPTYEQYF. The CDR3 DNA follows: TGTGCCAGCAGCCGGGACAGGGATTACCCCACCTACGAGCAGTACTTC. The chain is built from TRBV12-3 or TRBV12-4 and TRBJ2-7; TRBD1 matches 9 bases. CDR3 length: 16 amino acids. V trimming: 6 bases; J trimming: 2 bases; junction bases outside the gene matches: 11.

This clonotype was seen repeatedly, ten times or more. The chain recombines TRBV10-3 with TRBJ2-1; D call uncertain. CDR3 size: 15 residues. Germline V CDR1 and CDR2: ENHRY, SYGVKD. V was pared by 0 bases and J by 2 bases, with 8 bases between. As DNA, the CDR3 is TGTGCCATCAGTGAGTCGGACCTAACCTACAATGAGCAGTTCTTC. Translating it yields CAISESDLTYNEQFF.

The sample holds many counts of this clonotype. The chain recombines TRBV10-3 with TRBJ2-1, with TRBD2 matching over 9 bases. The germline V gene has CDR1 ENHRY and CDR2 SYGVKD. The CDR3 covers 15 residues. J lost 5 bases, V lost 6 bases, and 8 bases had no gene match. CDR3 protein: CAISTLAGTNNEQFF. In nucleotides, the CDR3 is TGTGCCATCAGCACGCTAGCGGGGACGAACAATGAGCAGTTCTTC.

The chain employs TRBV5-6 and TRBJ2-1; a weak D match, TRBD1 (5 bases). CDR3 length: 16 amino acids. Per germline, CDR1 SGHDT and CDR2 YYEEEE. V was trimmed by 2 bases and J by 6 bases, leaving 18 bases between them. CDR3 region: CASSFSRFLGANEQFF. The CDR3 DNA reads as TGTGCCAGCAGCTTCTCCAGGTTCTTAGGGGCCAATGAGCAGTTCTTC.

The chain carries TRBV21-1 and TRBJ1-5; the listed D gene, TRBD1, was not tested against the DNA. TRBV21-1 constitutes a pseudogene. This CDR3 is built from 19 residues. The CDR3 DNA sequence: TGTGCCAGCAGCAAAGGCCCGGGACGCCTTAAACTTTGGGGTCAGCCCCAGCATTTT. This codes for CASSKGPGRLKLWGQPQHF.

This clonotype was counted at least ten times. The chain combines TRBV3-1 with TRBJ2-4, with D unclear. Germline loops: CDR1 LGHDT, CDR2 YNNKEL (reference sequence). The CDR3 is made up of 18 amino acids. Trimming removed 0 bases at V and 1 base at J, with 16 bases between. The CDR3 DNA sequence: TGTGCCAGCAGCCAAGATCTCTGGAGCCCTCGGGCCAAAAACATTCAGTACTTC. The encoded protein is CASSQDLWSPRAKNIQYF.